These T cell receptor beta chains were read from a single sample in a study of blood T cells in healthy people across ages. TCRdb re-called the 5' RACE reads with MiXCR, one entry per CDR3 protein. The data show around 1,500,000 distinct CDR3 sequences, approximately 30% seen once. The sample taken for sequencing was blood. Receptor source: a woman between 25 and 40 years old in good health. Each CDR3 is given with its conserved first and last residue. Each record gives: clone size, V gene, J gene, D gene, CDR3 DNA, CDR3 protein. D genes are given only for firm matches. Some rows mark clone size as missing; the rest say once, few, many or name a class of expanded clone.

clone size: many; V gene: TRBV5-1; J gene: TRBJ1-2; D gene: -; CDR3 DNA: TGCGCCAGCAGCTTTGCTGTTAGGGGCAACTATGGCTACACCTTC; CDR3 protein: CASSFAVRGNYGYTF
clone size: -; V gene: TRBV2; J gene: TRBJ2-7; D gene: -; CDR3 DNA: TGTGCCAGCAGGCCGGAGTCCTACGAGCAGTACTTC; CDR3 protein: CASRPESYEQYF
clone size: few; V gene: TRBV2; J gene: TRBJ1-5; D gene: -; CDR3 DNA: TGTGCCAGCAGGACTCATGGTTTCGATCAGCCCCAGCATTTT; CDR3 protein: CASRTHGFDQPQHF
clone size: few; V gene: TRBV14; J gene: TRBJ2-1; D gene: -; CDR3 DNA: TGTGCCAGCACGGGGACAATTACCAATGAGCAGTTCTTC; CDR3 protein: CASTGTITNEQFF
clone size: -; V gene: TRBV6-1; J gene: TRBJ2-3; D gene: TRBD2; CDR3 DNA: TGTGCCAGCGGTGAGACTAGCGGGGCTTTATTCCCCCAGTATTTT; CDR3 protein: CASGETSGALFPQYF
clone size: few; V gene: TRBV11-1; J gene: TRBJ1-2; D gene: -; CDR3 DNA: TGTGCCAGCAGTCAACAGGTGGACTATGGCTACACCTTC; CDR3 protein: CASSQQVDYGYTF
clone size: -; V gene: TRBV5-1; J gene: TRBJ2-3; D gene: TRBD2; CDR3 DNA: TGCGCCAGCAGCACCGCTAGCGGGAGTACAGATACGCAGTATTTT; CDR3 protein: CASSTASGSTDTQYF
clone size: -; V gene: TRBV9; J gene: TRBJ2-1; D gene: -; CDR3 DNA: TGTGCCAGCAGCGTATTATGGGGAGGACACAATGAGCAGTTCTTC; CDR3 protein: CASSVLWGGHNEQFF
clone size: -; V gene: TRBV27; J gene: TRBJ1-2; D gene: -; CDR3 DNA: TGTGCCAGCAGTTTGCAGGGGTTTCGTGGCTACACCTTC; CDR3 protein: CASSLQGFRGYTF
clone size: few; V gene: TRBV29-1; J gene: TRBJ1-1; D gene: -; CDR3 DNA: TGCAGCGTTGAGGGCAGATTGAACACTGAAGCTTTCTTT; CDR3 protein: CSVEGRLNTEAFF
clone size: few; V gene: TRBV20-1; J gene: TRBJ2-1; D gene: -; CDR3 DNA: TGCAGTGCTAGATATAGCCTAGATGAGCAGTTCTTC; CDR3 protein: CSARYSLDEQFF
clone size: -; V gene: TRBV6-2/TRBV6-3; J gene: TRBJ1-2; D gene: -; CDR3 DNA: TGTGCCAGCAGTTGGACGGAGAACTATGGCTACACCTTC; CDR3 protein: CASSWTENYGYTF
clone size: many; V gene: TRBV20-1; J gene: TRBJ2-7; D gene: -; CDR3 DNA: TGCAGTGCCACTCCACCCACCACCTCCTACGAGCAGTACTTC; CDR3 protein: CSATPPTTSYEQYF
clone size: -; V gene: TRBV3-1; J gene: TRBJ1-2; D gene: -; CDR3 DNA: TGTGCCAGCAGCCCCCAGACAGCCGGGGTTAGGAATGGCTACACCTTC; CDR3 protein: CASSPQTAGVRNGYTF
clone size: few; V gene: TRBV11-3; J gene: TRBJ2-3; D gene: -; CDR3 DNA: TGTGCCAGCAGTCCGGCGGGGAGGGATACGCAGTATTTT; CDR3 protein: CASSPAGRDTQYF
clone size: many; V gene: TRBV29-1; J gene: TRBJ2-7; D gene: TRBD2; CDR3 DNA: TGCAGCGTTGACTTCCCCGGGACTAGCGACGAGCAGTACTTC; CDR3 protein: CSVDFPGTSDEQYF
clone size: few; V gene: TRBV10-3; J gene: TRBJ2-7; D gene: -; CDR3 DNA: TGTGCCATCAGTGATGGGTCAGGGTCGAAGGACGGGCAGTACTTC; CDR3 protein: CAISDGSGSKDGQYF
clone size: many; V gene: TRBV9; J gene: TRBJ2-6; D gene: -; CDR3 DNA: TGTGCCAGCAGCGTAAGGGGTTTTGATGGGGCCAACGTCCTGACTTTC; CDR3 protein: CASSVRGFDGANVLTF
clone size: many; V gene: TRBV5-1; J gene: TRBJ2-7; D gene: TRBD1; CDR3 DNA: TGTGCCAGCTCACCACGGACAGGGGAATACGAGCAGTACTTC; CDR3 protein: CASSPRTGEYEQYF
clone size: many; V gene: TRBV20-1; J gene: TRBJ2-7; D gene: -; CDR3 DNA: TGCAGTGCGGCGCGGGGGCCCGGGAACTCCTACGAGCAGTACTTC; CDR3 protein: CSAARGPGNSYEQYF
clone size: many; V gene: TRBV7-2; J gene: TRBJ2-3; D gene: TRBD2; CDR3 DNA: TGTGCCAGCAGCTTATATCCTAGCGGGGCTAGCACAGATACGCAGTATTTT; CDR3 protein: CASSLYPSGASTDTQYF
clone size: few; V gene: TRBV7-2; J gene: TRBJ2-5; D gene: -; CDR3 DNA: TGTGCCAGCAGCTTAGGTTCGGAGGTTTTAAAGACCCAGTACTTC; CDR3 protein: CASSLGSEVLKTQYF
clone size: many; V gene: TRBV20-1; J gene: TRBJ2-1; D gene: -; CDR3 DNA: TGCAGTGCCATACCTAATGAGGGTGAGCAGTTCTTC; CDR3 protein: CSAIPNEGEQFF
clone size: -; V gene: TRBV21-1; J gene: TRBJ1-6; D gene: -; CDR3 DNA: TGTGCCAGACTAGGGACAGTAAATTCACCCCTCCACTTT; CDR3 protein: CARLGTVNSPLHF
clone size: -; V gene: TRBV29-1; J gene: TRBJ1-2; D gene: -; CDR3 DNA: TGCAGCGTGGGGACCGAGGAGGGAGTAAGGGGCTACACCTTC; CDR3 protein: CSVGTEEGVRGYTF
clone size: many; V gene: TRBV7-2; J gene: TRBJ2-7; D gene: -; CDR3 DNA: TGTGCCAGCAGTCCAGGGGGGTACACCGCCTACGAGCAGTACTTC; CDR3 protein: CASSPGGYTAYEQYF
clone size: -; V gene: TRBV5-5; J gene: TRBJ1-5; D gene: -; CDR3 DNA: TGTGCCAGCAGCTTGGGCCCCAGGGTAGGCCAGCCCCAGCATTTT; CDR3 protein: CASSLGPRVGQPQHF
clone size: few; V gene: TRBV20-1; J gene: TRBJ1-1; D gene: -; CDR3 DNA: TGCAGTGCTAGGTTGGGGGGCCCGGACACTGAAGCTTTCTTT; CDR3 protein: CSARLGGPDTEAFF
clone size: -; V gene: TRBV14; J gene: TRBJ1-4; D gene: -; CDR3 DNA: TGTGCCAGCAGCCAGGGACACATGATGAGGAATGAAAAACTGTTTTTT; CDR3 protein: CASSQGHMMRNEKLFF
clone size: few; V gene: TRBV4-1; J gene: TRBJ2-5; D gene: -; CDR3 DNA: TGCGCCAGCAGCCAAGAGAACAGGGAAAAGACCCAGTACTTC; CDR3 protein: CASSQENREKTQYF
clone size: -; V gene: TRBV18; J gene: TRBJ2-3; D gene: TRBD2; CDR3 DNA: TGTGCCAGCTCACCCCTCGGCGGGAGAAAAGATACGCAGTATTTT; CDR3 protein: CASSPLGGRKDTQYF
clone size: -; V gene: TRBV10-3; J gene: TRBJ2-5; D gene: TRBD1; CDR3 DNA: TGTGCCATCAGTGAGGGGACAGGAGGGGCCCGAGAGACCCAGTACTTC; CDR3 protein: CAISEGTGGARETQYF
clone size: -; V gene: TRBV3-1; J gene: TRBJ2-1; D gene: TRBD2; CDR3 DNA: TGTGCCAGCAGCCTCTATAGCGGGGGCTTGAATGAGCAGTTCTTC; CDR3 protein: CASSLYSGGLNEQFF
clone size: few; V gene: TRBV5-5; J gene: TRBJ1-1; D gene: -; CDR3 DNA: TGTGCCAGCAGCTTCTCAGCAGGGGTGGGCACTGAAGCTTTCTTT; CDR3 protein: CASSFSAGVGTEAFF
clone size: -; V gene: TRBV7-9; J gene: TRBJ1-1; D gene: TRBD1; CDR3 DNA: TGTGCCAGCAGCTCGGCGGACAGGGCTAACACTGAAGCTTTCTTT; CDR3 protein: CASSSADRANTEAFF
clone size: -; V gene: TRBV5-4; J gene: TRBJ2-3; D gene: -; CDR3 DNA: TGTGCCAGCAGCTTAGACAGCGGCCCGCAGTATTTT; CDR3 protein: CASSLDSGPQYF
clone size: few; V gene: TRBV20-1; J gene: TRBJ1-5; D gene: TRBD1; CDR3 DNA: TGCAGTGCTAGAGTCGGGGGGACAGGGATCGATAGCAATCAGCCCCAGCATTTT; CDR3 protein: CSARVGGTGIDSNQPQHF
clone size: -; V gene: TRBV14; J gene: TRBJ2-5; D gene: TRBD2; CDR3 DNA: TGTGCCAGCAGCCAGCCGGACGGGAGGGGAGAGACCCAGTACTTC; CDR3 protein: CASSQPDGRGETQYF
clone size: many; V gene: TRBV3-1; J gene: TRBJ2-1; D gene: -; CDR3 DNA: TGTGCCAGCAGCCAAGTCAGTTACAATGAGCAGTTCTTC; CDR3 protein: CASSQVSYNEQFF
clone size: few; V gene: TRBV28; J gene: TRBJ2-1; D gene: -; CDR3 DNA: TGTGCCAGCAGGACAAATTACAATGAGCAGTTCTTC; CDR3 protein: CASRTNYNEQFF
clone size: -; V gene: TRBV11-2; J gene: TRBJ2-2; D gene: TRBD2; CDR3 DNA: TGTGCCAACGGACTAGCGGGGAACACCGGGGAGCTGTTTTTT; CDR3 protein: CANGLAGNTGELFF
clone size: many; V gene: TRBV12-3/TRBV12-4; J gene: TRBJ2-7; D gene: -; CDR3 DNA: TGTGCCAGCAGTTTTAGGCAGACGGGGGAGCAGTACTTC; CDR3 protein: CASSFRQTGEQYF
clone size: -; V gene: TRBV27; J gene: TRBJ2-5; D gene: -; CDR3 DNA: TGTGCCAGCAGTCCCCTAAATAACCCCGACGGTTTCCAAGAGACCCAGTACTTC; CDR3 protein: CASSPLNNPDGFQETQYF
clone size: -; V gene: TRBV7-3; J gene: TRBJ2-3; D gene: TRBD2; CDR3 DNA: TGTGCCAGCTCCCCGGCGGTGAGCGGGGGGGTCACAGATACGCAGTATTTT; CDR3 protein: CASSPAVSGGVTDTQYF
clone size: few; V gene: TRBV5-1; J gene: TRBJ2-7; D gene: -; CDR3 DNA: TGCGCCAGCAGCTTGTTGTGGGCACAGAGCGCCTACGAGCAGTACTTC; CDR3 protein: CASSLLWAQSAYEQYF
clone size: -; V gene: TRBV5-1; J gene: TRBJ2-3; D gene: TRBD2; CDR3 DNA: TGCGCCAGCAGCACGCCAGCGGGAGGGCCCCCTACAGATACGCAGTATTTT; CDR3 protein: CASSTPAGGPPTDTQYF
clone size: -; V gene: TRBV27; J gene: TRBJ2-1; D gene: -; CDR3 DNA: TGTGCCAGCAGTTTATCGGGCTGGATCTTGAGCAATGAGCAGTTCTTC; CDR3 protein: CASSLSGWILSNEQFF
clone size: -; V gene: TRBV4-1; J gene: TRBJ1-1; D gene: -; CDR3 DNA: TGCGCCAGCAGCCAAGAGTCGACGGGTAAGAACACTGAAGCTTTCTTT; CDR3 protein: CASSQESTGKNTEAFF